This T cell receptor beta chain was profiled in a study of blood T cell repertoires in COVID-19. About the study: Some COVID-19 samples were acute and others convalescent; all came from the United States, Italy and Spain.

Profiling relied on immunoSEQ multiplex PCR, and the TCRdb table lists in-frame clones only, not all of them. The data hold 100,000 to 120,000 clones, with less than 75% observed a single time. Germline V gene lookup returns CDR1 LGHNA and CDR2 YSLEER. Deletions cut 1 base from V and 7 bases from J, with 8 bases between. The CDR3 has 14 amino acids. The chain links TRBV4-3 to TRBJ1-6; unclear D gene. This TCR was recovered from a woman between 40 and 50 years old with acute or convalescent COVID-19. The sample taken for sequencing was peripheral blood. The CDR3 loop reads CASSQGAGNSPLHF. In DNA, the CDR3 is TGCGCCAGCAGCCAAGGGGCGGGGAATTCACCCCTCCACTTT.